What follows is one TCR beta chain and its context. Its antigen is currently unknown. Time point noted: blood 2 weeks post-SBRT. As for treatment: 15 Gy SBRT to primary tumor, nephrectomy 4 weeks later. This entry belongs to a study of radiation and T cells in renal cell carcinoma. Study-wide results and caveats: From baseline, blood top tumor clonotypes peaked at 2 weeks post-radiation. No pretreatment tumor biopsies were available for baseline clonotypes.

Losses at the gene ends were 8 bases for V and 7 bases for J; bases not matched to a gene: 10. Germline lookup yields CDR1 MNHNY and CDR2 SVGAGI (reference sequence). This CDR3 is built from 14 residues. The data were produced by immunoSEQ multiplex PCR, yet TCRdb's version contains in-frame clones alone and is incomplete. The sample records 60,000 to 80,000 clones, roughly 82% being singletons. The V gene is TRBV6-6, the J gene TRBJ1-5, with TRBD1 matching over 8 bases. Material: blood, obtained from a patient whose treatment included radiotherapy and nephrectomy. The receptor was isolated from a man in his sixties with renal cell carcinoma. The CDR3: CASVQLDREQPQHF. The CDR3 region has the DNA TGTGCCAGCGTTCAGTTGGACAGGGAGCAGCCCCAGCATTTT.